Below, 5 T cell receptor beta chains from the same sample are listed, as sequenced in a study of vaccination effects on CD4 cells after COVID-19. Assay: immunoSEQ multiplex PCR; the TCRdb copy retains only in-frame clones and omits some. The sample holds over 50,000 clones, 55% to 85% seen once. Expansion of antigen-specific CD4+ T cells with viral peptide pools was carried out by the ViraFEST assay before sequencing. Culturing for about 9 days preceded CD4+ T cell isolation. As their vaccination, participants received two doses of either BNT162b2 or mRNA-1273. No antigens are known for them. The specimen was CD4+ T cells from PBMCs cultured with HCoV-229E spike peptides, collected after COVID-19 vaccination. These receptor sequences come from a human donor who received a COVID-19 vaccine.

The rearrangement joins TRBV19 to TRBJ2-3; 11 bases agree with TRBD2. CDR1 LNHDA and CDR2 SQIVND come from the germline V gene (reference sequence). V lost 10 bases, J lost 4 bases, and 10 bases stayed unmatched. This CDR3 is 15 amino acids long. The CDR3 reads CATRNSGGAADTQYF. The CDR3 region has the DNA TGTGCCACGCGCAATAGCGGGGGGGCCGCAGATACGCAGTATTTT.

This chain links TRBV5-4 with TRBJ2-3, with 8 bases fitting TRBD1. Per germline, CDR1 SGHNT and CDR2 YYREEE (reference sequence). There are 15 residues in the CDR3. Trimming took 0 bases from V and 1 from J; bases not matched to a gene: 1. CDR3 coding DNA: TGTGCCAGCAGCTTGGACAGGGGGGGCACAGATACGCAGTATTTT. Translating gives CASSLDRGGTDTQYF.

The V call is TRBV5-8, the J call TRBJ1-1; D ambiguous. The length of the CDR3 is 15 residues. Germline values: CDR1 SGHTS, CDR2 YDEGEE. V lost 1 base and J lost 4, with 14 bases in between. The DNA of the CDR3 is TGTGCCAGCAGCTTGCGGGTTAGCGCAGGCACTGAAGCTTTCTTT. Translating it yields CASSLRVSAGTEAFF. Full variable domain (rest looked up from reference TRBV5-8 and TRBJ1-1): EAGVTQSPTHLIKTRGQQATLRCSPISGHTSVYWYQQALGLGLQFLLWYDEGEERNRGNFPPRFSGRQFPNYSSELNVNALELEDSALYLCASSLRVSAGTEAFFGQGTRLTVV.

A few counts support this clone. This chain uses TRBV12-3 or TRBV12-4 with TRBJ1-1, with no clear D. The CDR3 has 13 residues. V was shortened by 9 bases and J by 4 bases, with 15 bases between the two germline ends. For the CDR3, the DNA is TGTGCCAGTTGCCTCTTTGCATCCACTGAAGCTTTCTTT. Translated: CASCLFASTEAFF.

The chain recombines TRBV2 with TRBJ1-4; the match to TRBD1 covers 8 bases. V lost 6 bases to trimming and J lost 7 bases; unmatched junction nucleotides: 7. CDR1 SNHLY and CDR2 FYNNEI come from the germline V gene. The CDR3 runs to 14 residues. The CDR3 spells CASRETGVVEKLFF. Written as DNA, the CDR3 is TGTGCCAGCAGAGAGACAGGGGTGGTTGAAAAACTGTTTTTT.